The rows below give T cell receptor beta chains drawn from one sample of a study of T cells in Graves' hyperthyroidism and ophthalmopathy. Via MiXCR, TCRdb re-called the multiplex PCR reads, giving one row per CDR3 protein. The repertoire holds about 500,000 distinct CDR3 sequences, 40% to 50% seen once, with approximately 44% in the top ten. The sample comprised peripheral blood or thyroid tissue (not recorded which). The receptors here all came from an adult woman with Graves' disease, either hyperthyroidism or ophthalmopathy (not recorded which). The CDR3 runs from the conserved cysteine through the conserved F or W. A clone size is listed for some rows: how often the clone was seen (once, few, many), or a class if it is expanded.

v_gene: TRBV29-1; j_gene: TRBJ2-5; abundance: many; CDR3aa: CSGQQGYGETQYF
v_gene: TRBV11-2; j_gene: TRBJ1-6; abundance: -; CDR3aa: CASSLNLSLSDNSPLHF
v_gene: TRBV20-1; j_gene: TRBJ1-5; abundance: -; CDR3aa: CSASGRGINEHF
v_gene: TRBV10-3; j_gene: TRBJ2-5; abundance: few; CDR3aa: CAARGLGAQETQYF
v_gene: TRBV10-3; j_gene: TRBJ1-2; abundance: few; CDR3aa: CAIKLGQGDGYTF
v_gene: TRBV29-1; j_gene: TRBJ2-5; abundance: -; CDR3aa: CSVSSQQETQYF
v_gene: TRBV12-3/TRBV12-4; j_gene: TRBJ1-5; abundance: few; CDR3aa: CASSRQVGNQPQHF
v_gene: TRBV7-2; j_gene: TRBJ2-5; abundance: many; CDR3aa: CASSTWETQYF
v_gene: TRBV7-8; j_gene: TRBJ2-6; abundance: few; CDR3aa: CASRLTSGSGSGANVLTF
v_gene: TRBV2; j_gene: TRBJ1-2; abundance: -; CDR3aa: CASSAQNTYGYTF
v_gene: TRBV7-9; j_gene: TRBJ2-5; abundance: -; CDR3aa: CASSKYSGPQETQYF
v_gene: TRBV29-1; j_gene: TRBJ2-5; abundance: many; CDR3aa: CSVGQGGGQETQYF
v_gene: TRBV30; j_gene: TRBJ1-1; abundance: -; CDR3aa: CAWSATGTEAFF
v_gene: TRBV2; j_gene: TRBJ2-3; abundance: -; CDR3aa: CASGKSGRAGTDAQYF
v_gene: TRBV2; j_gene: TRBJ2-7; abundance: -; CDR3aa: CASSEAPGGHSYEQYF
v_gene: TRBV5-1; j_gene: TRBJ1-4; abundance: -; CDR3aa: CASSLNRIMKNCFF
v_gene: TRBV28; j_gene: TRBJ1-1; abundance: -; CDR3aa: CASSLWTGPNTEAFF
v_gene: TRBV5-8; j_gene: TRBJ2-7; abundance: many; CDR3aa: CASSYSSGPDYEQYF
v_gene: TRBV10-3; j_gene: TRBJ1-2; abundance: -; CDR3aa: CAISVDRGHYGYTF
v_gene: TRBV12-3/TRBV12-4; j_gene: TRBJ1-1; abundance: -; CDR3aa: CASRFGGPNTEAFF
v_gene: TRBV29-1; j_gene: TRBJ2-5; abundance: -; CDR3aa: CSVGWLQETQYF
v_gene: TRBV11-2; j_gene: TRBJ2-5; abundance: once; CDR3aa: CASSLDSSGLWRQYF
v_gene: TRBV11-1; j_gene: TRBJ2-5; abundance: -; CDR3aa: CASSRRRGETQYF
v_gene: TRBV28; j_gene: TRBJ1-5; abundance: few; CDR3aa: CASSSPQGRPQHF
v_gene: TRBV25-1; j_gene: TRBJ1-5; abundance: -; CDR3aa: CASQGSGEWVMEPQHF
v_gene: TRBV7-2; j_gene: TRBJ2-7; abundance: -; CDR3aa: CARSRLGQGPHEQYF
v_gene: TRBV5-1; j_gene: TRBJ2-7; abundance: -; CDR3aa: CASSLAVQGAYEQYF
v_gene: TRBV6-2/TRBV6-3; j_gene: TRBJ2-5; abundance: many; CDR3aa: CASSQGTWYQETQYF
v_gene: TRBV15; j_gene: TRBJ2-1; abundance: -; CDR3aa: CATRGAFSNQQFF
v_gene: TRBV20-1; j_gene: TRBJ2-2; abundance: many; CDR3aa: CSANEGAINTGELFF
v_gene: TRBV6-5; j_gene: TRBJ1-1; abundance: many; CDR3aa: CASRRERPREAFF
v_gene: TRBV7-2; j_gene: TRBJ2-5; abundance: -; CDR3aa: CASSTTGGAEETQYF
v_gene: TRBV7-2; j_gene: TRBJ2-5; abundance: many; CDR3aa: CASSFGRETQYF
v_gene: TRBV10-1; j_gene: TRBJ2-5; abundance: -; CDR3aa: CASPGSGIDQETQYF
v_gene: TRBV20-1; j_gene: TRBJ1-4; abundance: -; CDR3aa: CSATGGPTNEKLFF
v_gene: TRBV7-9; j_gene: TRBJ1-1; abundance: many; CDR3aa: CASRRQGGTNTEAFF
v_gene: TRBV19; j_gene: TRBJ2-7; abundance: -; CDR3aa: CASSPRGTGGEYF
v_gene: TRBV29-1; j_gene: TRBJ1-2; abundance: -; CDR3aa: CSVGTGGSGYGYTF
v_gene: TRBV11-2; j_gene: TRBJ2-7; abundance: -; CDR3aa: CASSPRTVEQYF
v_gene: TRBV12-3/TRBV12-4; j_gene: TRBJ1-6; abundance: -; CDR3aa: CASRAGRGSPLHF
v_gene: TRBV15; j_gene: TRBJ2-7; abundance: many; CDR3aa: CATSKGTFSYEQYF
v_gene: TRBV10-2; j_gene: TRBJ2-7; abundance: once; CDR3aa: CASSESRQKKTYEQYF
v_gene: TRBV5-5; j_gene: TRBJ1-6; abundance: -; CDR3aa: CASSSRQGVGSPLHF
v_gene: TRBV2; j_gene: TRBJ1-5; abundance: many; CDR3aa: CASSDGGPNQPQHF
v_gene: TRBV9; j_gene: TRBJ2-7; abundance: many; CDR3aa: CASSGGGTRGHEQYF
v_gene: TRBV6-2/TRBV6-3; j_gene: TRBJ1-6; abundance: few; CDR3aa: CASSAGGSRNSPLHF
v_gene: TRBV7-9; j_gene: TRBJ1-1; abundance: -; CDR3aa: CASSPADREPEAFF